The present TCR beta chain was sequenced within a study of shared clonotypes between healthy human individuals. Naive-designated CD8 cells lacked CD45RO, were positively enriched for CCR7, and omitted terminally differentiated effector memory CD45RA+ cells. Points from the study as a whole: In a few donors, about 5% of naive CD4 clonotypes appeared in common.

Concerning this clone itself: Antigen specificity is unknown. The sample holds other DNA sequences that translate to the same CDR3.

Only in-frame clones appear in the TCRdb table, and some are missing; sequencing was by immunoSEQ multiplex PCR. In the table there are around 1,900,000 clones, 93% of which are singletons. V lost 2 bases and J lost 1, with 5 bases in between. CDR3 length: 12 residues. Germline loops: CDR1 GTSNPN, CDR2 SVGIG (reference sequence). The sequenced material came from naive CD8+ T cells from PBMCs. This chain links TRBV30 with TRBJ1-1; D is unclear. The receptor was isolated from a man aged 18-30 years in good health. Some clones in this sample may be carry-over from other donors' samples. CDR3 residues: CAWSLGNTEAFF. The CDR3 DNA reads TGTGCCTGGAGTTTAGGGAACACTGAAGCTTTCTTT.